There are a few counts of the clone carrying this T cell receptor (beta chain). Antigen: not known. The sample originates from a study of CD8 T cells in ankylosing spondylitis. Study results and limitations: Disease-linked clones displayed a CD8+ phenotype and appeared relatively rarely in peripheral blood. Past studies reported some motif variants in reactive arthritis synovial fluid and blood.

Molecular-barcoded quantitative 5'-RACE produced these TCR beta libraries. Each CDR3 protein gets one entry after TCRdb re-called the 5' RACE reads with MiXCR. Found here are around 150,000 distinct CDR3 sequences, around 43% of them singletons; the top ten hold 12% to 15%. CDR3 length: 11 amino acids. V lost 6 bases to trimming and J lost 10 bases, with 10 bases between them. The clonotype comes from a male donor with ankylosing spondylitis. This chain uses TRBV12-3 or TRBV12-4 with TRBJ2-1, with a tentative D call TRBD1 (6 bases). The sample comprised synovial fluid, either unsorted or a sorted T cell fraction (not recorded which). In nucleotides, the CDR3 is TGTGCCAGCAGCGAGGGGACAGAGCAGTTCTTC. This translates into CASSEGTEQFF.